This entry lists 14 T cell receptor beta chains sequenced from one sample in a study of regulatory T cells in long-lasting Graves disease. Building the TCR beta libraries relied on iRepertoire HTBI primers, and CDR3 regions underwent Arm-PCR. TCRdb called the multiplex PCR reads again in MiXCR, with one record for every CDR3 protein. The sample includes approximately 560,000 distinct CDR3 sequences, about 16% of them seen just once. Stated time point: newly diagnosed GD, antithyroid drugs for less than 3 months. Researchers made the TCR library from RNA that was extracted from PBMCs. The same sample was also used in a study of T cells in Graves' hyperthyroidism and ophthalmopathy.

The source material was peripheral blood mononuclear cells (PBMCs), sampled at new diagnosis, from a patient treated with antithyroid drugs. The receptor source for this set is a man aged 18 to 29 with Graves disease.

A note on this clonotype: The junction departs from the called germline gene at one end, perhaps through a read error. The chain uses TRBV5-5 and TRBJ2-7; 8 bases match TRBD1. CDR1 is SGHKS and CDR2 is YYEKEE in the germline V gene (reference sequence). The length of the CDR3 is 14 residues. CDR3 protein: CASTRQGAGSKEYF. CDR3 bases: TGTGCCAGCACACGTCAGGGGGCCGGGAGCAAAGAGTACTTT.

For this clonotype: With a much larger clone just one base away, this may be a read error. The chain combines TRBV6-9 with TRBJ1-2; no reliable D call. The germline CDR1 and CDR2 sequences are MNHGY and SVAAGI. The CDR3 consists of 12 residues. The V end lost 3 bases, the J end lost 6 bases, and 8 bases lay between the germline ends. The CDR3 sequence: CASSYPLNGYTF. CDR3 nucleotides: TGTGCCAGCAGTTACCCACTGAATGGCTACACCTTC.

This clonotype was seen at least ten times. This chain joins TRBV12-3 or TRBV12-4 and TRBJ2-1, with 10 bases fitting TRBD1. The CDR3 is 16 residues long. V dropped 1 base and J dropped 8; count of bases not matched to a gene: 8. The CDR3 spells CASSLEGQGPIHEQFF. The CDR3 DNA follows: TGTGCCAGCAGTTTAGAGGGACAGGGGCCGATCCATGAGCAGTTCTTC.

This clonotype was detected only a few times. A much larger clone differs from this one at a single base, so this may be a read error. V and J are TRBV2 and TRBJ2-6, with a tentative D call TRBD2 (5 bases). The germline V gene has CDR1 SNHLY and CDR2 FYNNEI. This CDR3 spans 15 amino acids. CDR3 bases: TGTGCCAGCAAAGCGGTCCACTCTAGGGCCAACGTCCTGACTTTC. Amino acids: CASKAVHSRANVLTF.

This clonotype appeared many times. The chain carries TRBV3-1 and TRBJ2-5, with D tentatively TRBD1 (5 bases). Trimming left V 4 bases short and J 1 base short, with 16 bases between. CDR1 and CDR2 (germline): LGHDT, YNNKEL (reference sequence). The CDR3 is 16 residues long. CDR3 sequence: CASSPTGRRSQETQYF. The CDR3 DNA follows: TGTGCCAGCAGCCCCACAGGACGAAGATCCCAAGAGACCCAGTACTTC.

This clonotype appeared many times. The chain couples TRBV30 to TRBJ2-2, with unresolved D. Trimming removed 4 bases from V and 5 bases from J, with 8 bases in between. CDR3 length: 12 amino acids. Germline V gene data show CDR1 as GTSNPN and CDR2 as SVGIG (reference sequence). In DNA, the CDR3 is TGTGCCTGGACCACCGGGACCGGGGAGCTGTTTTTT. Its protein product is CAWTTGTGELFF. The variable domain in full, with the rest retrieved from reference TRBV30 and TRBJ2-2, is SQTIHQWPATLVQPVGSPLSLECTVEGTSNPNLYWYRQAAGRGLQLLFYSVGIGQISSEVPQNLSASRPQDRQFILSSKKLLLSDSGFYLCAWTTGTGELFFGEGSRLTVL.

This chain connects TRBV3-1 to TRBJ2-7, with 7 bases identical to TRBD1. The germline V gene encodes CDR1 LGHDT and CDR2 YNNKEL (reference sequence). There are 15 residues in the CDR3. Germline trimming cut 0 bases from V and 7 bases from J; bases unmatched to any gene: 9. CDR3 sequence reads: CASSQDYETGREQYF. The CDR3 coding sequence is TGTGCCAGCAGCCAAGATTATGAGACAGGGAGAGAGCAGTACTTC.

This clonotype appeared a single time. J is TRBJ2-7 and V is TRBV4-2, with 11 bases that match TRBD2. This CDR3 has 16 amino acids. Looked up from germline, CDR1 is LGHNA and CDR2 is YNFKEQ. After removal of 4 bases from V and 7 bases from J, the junction contained 12 bases not matched to a gene. This CDR3 reads CASSRDLTSGKSEQYF. CDR3 bases: TGTGCCAGCAGCCGAGACTTGACTAGCGGGAAATCGGAGCAGTACTTC.

This clonotype was found many times. The J gene is TRBJ1-1, the V gene TRBV5-5; weak D call: TRBD1 (5 bases). V was clipped by 3 bases and J by 1 base, with 13 bases between them. CDR1 is SGHKS and CDR2 is YYEKEE in the germline V gene (reference sequence). The CDR3 spans 15 residues. Written as DNA, the CDR3 is TGTGCCAGCAGCTATTGGGGACGGCCGAACACTGAAGCTTTCTTT. Translated, it gives CASSYWGRPNTEAFF.

This clonotype occurred a few times. This sequence joins TRBV12-3 or TRBV12-4 and TRBJ1-1; D remains ambiguous. The V and J ends lost 5 bases and 5 bases respectively, with 12 bases between them. This CDR3 contains 13 residues. CDR3 bases: TGTGCCAGCAGTCAGCACCCCGTGACTGAAGCTTTCTTT. Protein product: CASSQHPVTEAFF.

The chain carries TRBV5-1 and TRBJ1-4; D uncertain. V lost 0 bases to trimming and J lost 4 bases, with 7 bases between them. Germline V CDR1 and CDR2: SGHRS, YFSETQ. The CDR3 is 14 residues long. The CDR3 nucleotides are TGCGCCAGCAGCTTGGACAGTTATAATGAAAAACTGTTTTTT. The encoded protein is CASSLDSYNEKLFF.

This clonotype was counted between two and nine times. The rearrangement joins TRBV25-1 to TRBJ1-1, with 9 bases lining up with TRBD1. This CDR3 contains 13 residues. Germline V CDR1 and CDR2: MGHDK, SYGVNS. With V trimmed by 8 bases and J by 5 bases, 6 bases remained unmatched. The DNA of the CDR3 is TGTGCCAGCGGGGGACAGGGATGGACTGAAGCTTTCTTT. This codes for CASGGQGWTEAFF.

This clonotype was detected a few times. CDR3 protein: CAWSVSRTGGNQPQHF. Written as DNA, the CDR3 is TGTGCCTGGAGTGTCTCCCGGACAGGGGGCAATCAGCCCCAGCATTTT. The chain links TRBV30 to TRBJ1-5; 9 bases match TRBD1. The V gene end was trimmed by 0 bases and the J gene end by 2 bases; junction bases not matched to a gene: 5. Germline V lookup: CDR1 GTSNPN, CDR2 SVGIG (reference sequence). This CDR3 spans 16 amino acids.

The chain uses TRBV20-1 and TRBJ1-2, with 9 bases matching TRBD1. V lost 0 bases to trimming and J lost 4 bases; unmatched junction nucleotides: 6. CDR1 is DFQATT, CDR2 SNEGSKA, per germline (reference sequence). CDR3 size: 15 residues. CDR3 amino acids: CSARDPGQGAYGYTF. As DNA, the CDR3 is TGCAGTGCTAGAGATCCGGGACAGGGAGCCTATGGCTACACCTTC.